This TCR beta chain was sequenced during a study of CD8 T cells in ankylosing spondylitis. Regarding the study as a whole: There was reportedly significant enrichment of clones that were disease-linked in matched ankylosing spondylitis synovial fluid. CD8+ cells made up the disease-linked clones, which were relatively rare in peripheral blood. For ankylosing spondylitis blood, a TCR beta motif of 8 or 9 highly homologous variants appeared characteristic. Both synovial fluid and blood in reactive arthritis had previously been reported to carry some motif variants.

Quantitative molecular-barcoded 5'-RACE generated the TCR beta libraries. One entry per CDR3 protein, called by TCRdb with MiXCR from the 5' RACE reads. The table lists approximately 520,000 distinct CDR3 sequences, approximately 5% of them singletons. The CDR3 length is 12 residues. Looked up from germline, CDR1 is DFQATT and CDR2 is SNEGSKA (reference sequence). The V end was cut by 5 bases, the J end by 6 bases, with 13 bases between. Ten or more counts support this clonotype. Its antigen is unknown. The sequencing sample was made of blood, either unsorted or a sorted T cell fraction (not recorded which). The chain uses TRBV20-1 and TRBJ2-5; a weak D match, TRBD2 (6 bases). The TCR sequence derives from a male donor with ankylosing spondylitis. The CDR3 loop reads CSAQPGGQTQYF. CDR3 DNA: TGCAGTGCTCAGCCCGGGGGTCAGACCCAGTACTTC.